This is a list of T cell receptor beta chains from one sample in a study of Graves' ophthalmopathy and Graves' hyperthyroidism. TCRdb recomputed calls from the multiplex PCR reads with MiXCR, one row per CDR3 protein. This table has about 370,000 distinct CDR3 sequences, around 18% appearing once. The source material was peripheral blood. The receptor set was obtained from a woman between 18 and 29 years old with Graves' ophthalmopathy. CDR3s include the opening cysteine and the closing phenylalanine or tryptophan. D genes are given only for firm matches. Expanded clones get a size class; other rows say once, few or many, or leave the size out.

V	length	size	D	J	DNA	CDR3
TRBV4-2	20	NA	TRBD1	TRBJ2-7	TGTGCCAGCAGCCCAGGGTTGAACAGGGGATCCACACCCCAATTGTACGAGCAGTACTTC	CASSPGLNRGSTPQLYEQYF
TRBV11-2	17	few	TRBD1	TRBJ2-7	TGTGCCAGCAGCTTAGATCGGGGGACAGGGGACTCCTACGAGCAGTACTTC	CASSLDRGTGDSYEQYF
TRBV19	16	NA	NA	TRBJ1-1	TGTGCCAGTACCAAAATATTCGGACAGATGAACACTGAAGCTTTCTTT	CASTKIFGQMNTEAFF
TRBV28	12	many	NA	TRBJ1-1	TGTGCCAGTAAGAGTTTTAACACTGAAGCTTTCTTT	CASKSFNTEAFF
TRBV12-3/TRBV12-4	13	NA	NA	TRBJ1-1	TGTGCCAGCGACGGGCCGGTGAACACTGAAGCTTTCTTT	CASDGPVNTEAFF
TRBV5-4	14	many	NA	TRBJ2-4	TGTGCCAGCAGCACCCAGGGAGCTAAAAACATTCAGTACTTC	CASSTQGAKNIQYF
TRBV12-3/TRBV12-4	15	NA	TRBD2	TRBJ2-7	TGTGCCAGCAGTTCCTCTAGCGGGAGGCCCTACGAGCAGTACTTC	CASSSSSGRPYEQYF
TRBV5-1	18	many	NA	TRBJ1-5	TGCGCCAGCAGCTTGGCCTCTCTCGGGGGGATCACTTATCAGCCCCAGCATTTT	CASSLASLGGITYQPQHF
TRBV6-2/TRBV6-3	17	many	NA	TRBJ1-5	TGTGCCAGCAGTCGAAAGGGAGGAAGAATTAGCAATCAGCCCCAGCATTTT	CASSRKGGRISNQPQHF
TRBV11-2	16	many	TRBD1	TRBJ1-1	TGTGCCAGCAGCCTCGGACAGGGAGGTTGGATGACTGAAGCTTTCTTT	CASSLGQGGWMTEAFF
TRBV19	14	many	TRBD1	TRBJ1-1	TGTGCCAGTATTCCGACAGGGAGGGACACTGAAGCTTTCTTT	CASIPTGRDTEAFF
TRBV11-2	16	many	TRBD2	TRBJ2-7	TGTGCCAGCAGCTTAGGTCTAGCGGGGGTTAACGACGAGCAGTACTTC	CASSLGLAGVNDEQYF
TRBV7-9	14	NA	NA	TRBJ2-4	TGTGCCAGCAGCTTAGCGGCAGGGTGGGACATTCAGTACTTC	CASSLAAGWDIQYF
TRBV30	13	many	NA	TRBJ2-5	TGTGCCTGGAGTGTAACCGGCTTAGAGACCCAGTACTTC	CAWSVTGLETQYF
TRBV15	16	many	NA	TRBJ2-7	TGTGCCACCAGCAGGGGCAAGGCCGCCGGTGGCTACGAGCAGTACTTC	CATSRGKAAGGYEQYF
TRBV5-4	13	many	NA	TRBJ1-1	TGTGCCAGCAGAAAGACCGGGACAAGCGGGGCTTTCTTT	CASRKTGTSGAFF
TRBV7-9	14	many	NA	TRBJ2-7	TGTGCCAGCAGCTTAAGTGTGGGAGCCTACGAGCAGTACTTC	CASSLSVGAYEQYF
TRBV30	12	many	NA	TRBJ2-2	TGTGCCTGGAGTGTTGTTGGAAACGAGCTGTTTTTT	CAWSVVGNELFF
TRBV11-2	16	few	TRBD1	TRBJ1-3	TGTGCCAGCAGCCGGGGGACAGGCGACTCTGGAAACACCATATATTTT	CASSRGTGDSGNTIYF
TRBV7-9	16	NA	NA	TRBJ1-6	TGTGCCAGCAGCTTAGGAGCAGGGCTTGATAATTCACCCCTCCACTTT	CASSLGAGLDNSPLHF
TRBV7-2	13	many	TRBD1	TRBJ2-7	TGTGCCAGCAGCTTAGGGACAGGGAGGGAGCAGTACTTC	CASSLGTGREQYF
TRBV12-3/TRBV12-4	13	NA	NA	TRBJ1-1	TGTGCCAGCATCTCGCTAGGGAACACTGAAGCTTTCTTT	CASISLGNTEAFF
TRBV7-2	16	many	NA	TRBJ1-1	TGTGCCAGCAGCCCCCACGGACACGGTGGGAACACTGAAGCTTTCTTT	CASSPHGHGGNTEAFF
TRBV4-2	16	NA	NA	TRBJ2-7	TGTGCCAGCAGCCAAGATGCCGCGGGGCCCTCCTACGAGCAGTACTTC	CASSQDAAGPSYEQYF
TRBV20-1	13	NA	NA	TRBJ2-7	TGCAGTGCCGAGACAGGCACCGTCGACGAGCAGTACTTC	CSAETGTVDEQYF
TRBV30	15	many	NA	TRBJ2-4	TGTGCCTGGAGTGCAGACAGTTTGGCCAAAAACATTCAGTACTTC	CAWSADSLAKNIQYF
TRBV6-5	16	many	TRBD1	TRBJ1-1	TGTGCCAGCAGTTACCCACGACAGGGCTTGAACACTGAAGCTTTCTTT	CASSYPRQGLNTEAFF
TRBV6-5	16	many	TRBD2	TRBJ2-3	TGTGCCAGCAGTTACTCACCTAGCGGGGCCTCCGGTACGCAGTATTTT	CASSYSPSGASGTQYF
TRBV20-1	13	many	NA	TRBJ2-2	TGCAGTGCTAGAGACCCGAACACCGGGGAGCTGTTTTTT	CSARDPNTGELFF
TRBV28	16	many	TRBD2	TRBJ2-7	TGTGCCAGCAGTCCACTGTCGGTAGCGGGAAACTACGAGCAGTACTTC	CASSPLSVAGNYEQYF
TRBV19	15	many	TRBD1	TRBJ1-1	TGTGCCAACCGGACAGGGTCGGGGATGAACACTGAAGCTTTCTTT	CANRTGSGMNTEAFF
TRBV11-2	15	many	NA	TRBJ1-6	TGTGCCAGCAGCTTAGATCGGGGGGCGCATTCACCCCTCCACTTT	CASSLDRGAHSPLHF
TRBV5-1	14	many	TRBD1	TRBJ2-7	TGCGCCAGCAGCTTGCAAGGGGACAGCTACGAGCAGTACTTC	CASSLQGDSYEQYF
TRBV9	14	few	NA	TRBJ1-6	TGTGCCAGCAGCGTAGCAGGGATGAATTCACCCCTCCACTTT	CASSVAGMNSPLHF
TRBV6-5	15	many	NA	TRBJ2-7	TGTGCCAGCAGTTACGGGACTGTGGAAGACTACGAGCAGTACTTC	CASSYGTVEDYEQYF
TRBV12-3/TRBV12-4	14	many	NA	TRBJ2-1	TGTGCCAGCAGTTTACCTTCAGGGTACAGTGAGCAGTTCTTC	CASSLPSGYSEQFF
TRBV5-1	13	many	NA	TRBJ2-5	TGCGCCAGCAGCTTGTTCACGGCCAAGACCCAGTACTTC	CASSLFTAKTQYF
TRBV6-2/TRBV6-3	16	many	TRBD1	TRBJ1-5	TGTGCCAGCAACCCGGTAGGAGGACAGGGTAGTCAGCCCCAGCATTTT	CASNPVGGQGSQPQHF
TRBV10-3	16	many	NA	TRBJ1-6	TGTGCCATCAGTGATAGGTCGGGGCGGGGTGGTTCACCCCTCCACTTT	CAISDRSGRGGSPLHF
TRBV27	16	many	TRBD1	TRBJ2-5	TGTGCCAGCAGTCGTGGACCAGGGGGCGGTATAGAGACCCAGTACTTC	CASSRGPGGGIETQYF
TRBV6-2/TRBV6-3	11	many	NA	TRBJ1-1	TGTGCCAGCAGTTACTGGGCTGAAGCTTTCTTT	CASSYWAEAFF
TRBV4-2	14	NA	NA	TRBJ2-5	TGTGCCAGCAGCCACGCTAGGGCTCAAGAGACCCAGTACTTC	CASSHARAQETQYF
TRBV9	13	NA	TRBD2	TRBJ2-5	TGTGCCATCGGGGGGGCGCCACAAGAGACCCAGTACTTC	CAIGGAPQETQYF
TRBV10-2	13	many	TRBD1	TRBJ1-2	TGCGCCAGCATAAAAGCGGGGACAGCGGGATACACCTTC	CASIKAGTAGYTF
TRBV28	18	many	TRBD1	TRBJ2-7	TGTGCCAGCACCCCGTGGGACAGGGGAACCCCCTCCGACTACGAGCAGTACTTC	CASTPWDRGTPSDYEQYF
TRBV19	14	many	NA	TRBJ1-1	TGTGCCAGTAGTGCCGGGGCGGGGGACACTGAAGCTTTCTTT	CASSAGAGDTEAFF
TRBV3-1	15	NA	NA	TRBJ2-2	TGTGCCAGCAGCCGAAGGGGATGGGGATCCAGGGAGCTGTTTTTT	CASSRRGWGSRELFF
TRBV6-1	15	once	NA	TRBJ1-5	TGTGCCAGCAGTCGGACAGATAATAGCAATCAGCCCCAGCATTTT	CASSRTDNSNQPQHF
TRBV25-1	15	many	NA	TRBJ2-2	TGTGCCAGCTCAAACAGGGCAGCTAACACCGGGGAGCTGTTTTTT	CASSNRAANTGELFF
TRBV28	15	many	TRBD2	TRBJ2-7	TGTGCCAGCAGTTTATTGGCTAGCGGGAACCACGAGCAGTACTTC	CASSLLASGNHEQYF
TRBV28	13	many	TRBD1	TRBJ1-1	TGTGCCAGCATCAACAGGGGGAACACTGAAGCTTTCTTT	CASINRGNTEAFF
TRBV28	14	NA	NA	TRBJ1-2	TGTGCCAGCAAGGTAGCCCCGAGGGGCTATGGCTACACCTTC	CASKVAPRGYGYTF
TRBV6-5	13	many	NA	TRBJ2-7	TGTGCCAGCAGTTACTCGTTTGCTTACGAGCAGTACTTC	CASSYSFAYEQYF